A selection of T cell receptor beta chains follows, all from one sample in a study of lymphopenia after photon versus proton radiotherapy. The table came from immunoSEQ multiplex PCR; TCRdb's copy has only in-frame clones and leaves some out. There are tens of thousands of clones in the sample; more than 75% occur only once, and roughly 2.7% lies in the top ten. The sequencing here drew on peripheral blood, taken from a patient treated with photon-based radiotherapy. These receptors were collected from an older woman with pancreatic cancer. The CDR3 runs from the conserved cysteine through the conserved F or W. A D gene is named only where the DNA matches it firmly. The listing skips clone size in some rows; elsewhere it reads once, few, many or a size class.

TRBJ2-5	TRBV7-9	.	.	TGTGCCAGCAGCTTAGGGTCGACGAACCAAGAGGCCCAGTACTTC	CASSLGSTNQEAQYF
TRBJ2-7	TRBV6-5	.	.	TGTGCCAGCAGGCCTCCTAGGTCCCGATCCTACGAGCAGTACTTC	CASRPPRSRSYEQYF
TRBJ2-1	TRBV5-1	once	TRBD1	TGCGCCAGCAGCTTAAAAGGACAGGGGTCCGATGAGCAGTTCTTC	CASSLKGQGSDEQFF
TRBJ1-4	TRBV19	.	TRBD1	TGTGCCAGTAGGACAGGGTCAGCAGGAAATGAAAAACTGTTTTTT	CASRTGSAGNEKLFF
TRBJ2-1	TRBV28	.	TRBD2	TGTGCCAGCAGTCCCGTTGGCGGGAGGGCCGGTGAGCAGTTCTTC	CASSPVGGRAGEQFF
TRBJ2-7	TRBV7-9	.	.	TGTGCCAGCAACCCTCCGCCGGACACGGGCTACGAGCAGTACTTC	CASNPPPDTGYEQYF
TRBJ1-5	TRBV6-5	.	.	TGTGCCAGCAGGCTAAAGGGTGAGGGCAATCAGCCCCAGCATTTT	CASRLKGEGNQPQHF
TRBJ2-5	TRBV4-1	.	TRBD2	TGCGCCAGCAGCCACCTTGGGGGGGGGCAAGAGACCCAGTACTTC	CASSHLGGGQETQYF
TRBJ2-7	TRBV18	once	.	TGTGCCAGCTCACGACCACAGGGAGGTCTATTCGAGCAGTACTTC	CASSRPQGGLFEQYF
TRBJ1-1	TRBV25-1	.	TRBD1	TGTGCCAGCAGTGAAGCGGGGACAGGGGCTGCTGAAGCTTTCTTT	CASSEAGTGAAEAFF
TRBJ2-3	TRBV7-9	.	TRBD2	TGTGCCAGCAGCCCAAAAGGACTAGCGGGAGGGGCAGATACGCAGTATTTT	CASSPKGLAGGADTQYF
TRBJ2-1	TRBV6-1	.	.	TGTGCCAGCAGTGAAGCTGAGCTGAGTAGGGGTCGTGAGCAGTTCTTC	CASSEAELSRGREQFF
TRBJ2-2	TRBV7-2	.	.	TGTGCCAGCAGCAGAATAGCGGTTGGTTCCGGGGAGCTGTTTTTT	CASSRIAVGSGELFF
TRBJ2-2	TRBV7-2	.	.	TGTGCCAGCAGCTTAGTAGCTGTGGCTTCCGGGGAGCTGTTTTTT	CASSLVAVASGELFF
TRBJ2-1	TRBV6-1	.	.	TGTGCCAGCAGTGAACAGCGGGCCTTTGAGCAGTTCTTC	CASSEQRAFEQFF
TRBJ2-2	TRBV5-6	few	TRBD2	TGTGCCTCCCGTGGGGGGGGCACCGGGGAGCTGTTTTTT	CASRGGGTGELFF
TRBJ2-2	TRBV18	.	TRBD1	TGTGCCAGCTCACCAACGGTGGGACAGGGGAACACCGGGGAGCTGTTTTTT	CASSPTVGQGNTGELFF
TRBJ2-6	TRBV21-1	.	.	TGTGCCAGCAGCCCCCGGGCGACAGGGCCTGGGGCCAACGTCCTGACTTTC	CASSPRATGPGANVLTF
TRBJ1-2	TRBV28	.	TRBD1	TGTGCCAGCAGCCTCGACAGGGCCTTAAACTATGGCTACACCTTC	CASSLDRALNYGYTF
TRBJ2-5	TRBV7-2	once	.	TGTGCCAGCAGCTCGGGAATCCAAGAGACCCAGTACTTC	CASSSGIQETQYF
TRBJ2-7	TRBV2	.	TRBD1	TGTGCCAGCATTCTGGGACAGGTCCCGAGGGACCACGAGCAGTACTTC	CASILGQVPRDHEQYF
TRBJ2-3	TRBV9	.	TRBD2	TGTGCCAGCAGCGCAGTCTCTCGATTAGCGGGCAGCACAGATACGCAGTATTTT	CASSAVSRLAGSTDTQYF
TRBJ2-7	TRBV5-4	.	TRBD1	TGTGCCAGCAGCCCCGGGACAGGGGGCGGCGAGCAGTACTTC	CASSPGTGGGEQYF
TRBJ2-2	TRBV4-2	.	.	TGTGCCAGCAGCCAAGAGGGTATAACCGGGGAGCTGTTTTTT	CASSQEGITGELFF
TRBJ2-7	TRBV7-8	.	TRBD2	TGTGCCAGCAGACCCCGACTAGCGGGAGCTCCCTCCTACGAGCAGTACTTC	CASRPRLAGAPSYEQYF
TRBJ2-1	TRBV5-4	.	.	TGTGCCAGCAGCCTAGGTTATGGACTTCGGACTCTTTTGGATGAGCAGTTCTTC	CASSLGYGLRTLLDEQFF
TRBJ2-3	TRBV27	.	.	TGTGCCACCGCTAGGGCAGGATACACAGATACGCAGTATTTT	CATARAGYTDTQYF
TRBJ2-2	TRBV5-8	.	.	TGTGCCAGCAGCTTCATTGGGGTCGGGGAGCTGTTTTTT	CASSFIGVGELFF
TRBJ1-6	TRBV7-2	.	.	TGTGCCAGCAGTTTGAGGGGGGTTTCACCCCTCCACTTT	CASSLRGVSPLHF
TRBJ1-3	TRBV15	few	.	TGTGCCACCAGCAGAGGGGAGGCTGGGTTCTCTGGAAACACCATATATTTT	CATSRGEAGFSGNTIYF
TRBJ2-5	TRBV11-2	.	TRBD2	TGTGCCAGCAGCTTCGGGGGGCAAGAGACCCAGTACTTC	CASSFGGQETQYF
TRBJ2-7	TRBV6-1	.	.	TGTGCCAGCGGACAGACTTCCTACGAGCAGTACTTC	CASGQTSYEQYF
TRBJ2-5	TRBV2	.	.	TGTGCCAGCTCGTTGGGGACTCTGAAAGAGACCCAGTACTTC	CASSLGTLKETQYF
TRBJ2-2	TRBV7-2	.	.	TGTGCCAGCAGCAATACCGGGGAGCTGTTTTTT	CASSNTGELFF
TRBJ2-7	TRBV7-2	.	.	TGTGCCAGCAGTATCAGTTCCTACGAGCAGTACTTC	CASSISSYEQYF
TRBJ2-1	TRBV7-2	.	TRBD1	TGTGCCAGCAGCCCAGGGGGTCTAGGCTACAATGAGCAGTTCTTC	CASSPGGLGYNEQFF
TRBJ1-2	TRBV6-1	once	.	TGTGCCAGCAGTGAAGATGGGGACATACGGCGTGGCTACACCTTC	CASSEDGDIRRGYTF
TRBJ2-3	TRBV5-1	.	.	TGCGCCAGCAGCGGAGGGGCCGGCGATACGCAGTATTTT	CASSGGAGDTQYF
TRBJ2-7	TRBV28	.	.	TGTGCCAGCAGTTTAAACGGAAAGTACGAGCAGTACTTC	CASSLNGKYEQYF
TRBJ2-3	TRBV7-2	.	.	TGTGCCAGCAGCTTAGAATATAGTTCCATCGATACGCAGTATTTT	CASSLEYSSIDTQYF
TRBJ2-5	TRBV11-2	once	TRBD2	TGTGCCAGCAGCTTGCTAGCGGGGGAAGAGACCCAGTACTTC	CASSLLAGEETQYF
TRBJ2-5	TRBV9	.	TRBD1	TGTGCCAGCTCCCGGGACAGGGGGTACCAAGAGACCCAGTACTTC	CASSRDRGYQETQYF
TRBJ1-6	TRBV4-1	.	.	TGCGCCAGCAGCCAAGAAGGCATTTTGAAGGGTAATTCACCCCTCCACTTT	CASSQEGILKGNSPLHF
TRBJ1-5	TRBV28	.	.	TGTGCCAGCAGTTTAGTATGGGGGGACGGTCAGCCCCAGCATTTT	CASSLVWGDGQPQHF
TRBJ1-1	TRBV5-6	.	.	TGTGCCAGCAGCTTGGAGAAACACGGGGTCACTGAAGCTTTCTTT	CASSLEKHGVTEAFF
TRBJ1-4	TRBV7-9	.	.	TGTGCCAGCAGTGTAGCAAGGGGCATAACTAATGAAAAACTGTTTTTT	CASSVARGITNEKLFF
TRBJ2-2	TRBV5-4	.	.	TGTGCCAGCAGCCGAGGATCCAGGGCGAACACCGGGGAGCTGTTTTTT	CASSRGSRANTGELFF
TRBJ1-4	TRBV18	.	.	TGTGCCAGCTCACCTAACGGGGGGGCGCAGGATGAAAAACTGTTTTTT	CASSPNGGAQDEKLFF
TRBJ2-5	TRBV7-3	.	TRBD2	TGTGCCAGCACCCTAGGGACTAGGGAGCAAGAGACCCAGTACTTC	CASTLGTREQETQYF
TRBJ2-6	TRBV19	once	.	TGTGCCAGTAGTTCTGGGGCCAACGTCCTGACTTTC	CASSSGANVLTF
TRBJ2-2	TRBV19	.	TRBD1	TGTGCCAGTAGCACAGGGGGCCCCCCGCGAATCACCGGGGAGCTGTTTTTT	CASSTGGPPRITGELFF
TRBJ2-5	TRBV10-3	.	TRBD2	TGTGCCATCAGGCCCTCTAGGGTAGCGGGAGAAGCGGAGACCCAGTACTTC	CAIRPSRVAGEAETQYF
TRBJ2-3	TRBV27	once	.	TGTGCCAGCAGTTTATCTGACCTAGCGCCCACAGATACGCAGTATTTT	CASSLSDLAPTDTQYF
TRBJ2-2	TRBV9	.	TRBD2	TGTGCCAGCAGCCCGAGTGCGGGAGTTAGAACCGGGGAGCTGTTTTTT	CASSPSAGVRTGELFF
TRBJ1-2	TRBV28	.	TRBD1	TGTGCCAGCAGTTTACTGTTAGGACAGGGCAACTATGGCTACACCTTC	CASSLLLGQGNYGYTF
TRBJ1-6	TRBV4-3	.	.	TGCGCCAGCAGCCAAGCGGGAGGTTCACCCCTCCACTTT	CASSQAGGSPLHF
TRBJ1-1	TRBV29-1	.	TRBD1	TGCAGCGGGGACAGGGGCACTGAAGCTTTCTTT	CSGDRGTEAFF
TRBJ2-7	TRBV11-2	.	.	TGTGCCAGCAGCTTAGGGCGACCCTACGAGCAGTACTTC	CASSLGRPYEQYF
TRBJ2-1	TRBV28	.	.	TGTGCCAGCGAACAGGGCTGGGCGGTTAAGCAGTTCTTC	CASEQGWAVKQFF